A selection of T cell receptor beta chains follows, all from one sample in a study of shared T cell receptors in the human thymus. Sequencing was performed with immunoSEQ multiplex PCR; in TCRdb, only in-frame clones are kept and a portion is missing. The sample yields about 660,000 clones, around 89% seen once. The data also belong to a second study, concerning human thymus T cells.

Sequenced input: thymocytes. The receptors shown here come from a boy under two years old with a congenital heart defect. The CDR3 runs from the conserved cysteine through the conserved F or W. The order of the fields is clone size, D gene, V gene, J gene, CDR3 protein, CDR3 DNA. A D gene is named only where the DNA matches it firmly. Rows give clone size only sometimes, using once, few, many, or a class for an expanded clone.

clone size: .; D gene: TRBD1; V gene: TRBV12-5; J gene: TRBJ1-2; CDR3 protein: CASGSRTGKVTNYGYTF; CDR3 DNA: TGTGCTAGTGGTTCGCGGACAGGGAAGGTTACTAACTATGGCTACACCTTC
clone size: .; D gene: TRBD1; V gene: TRBV10-3; J gene: TRBJ2-7; CDR3 protein: CAISGPTGMGAYEQYF; CDR3 DNA: TGTGCCATCAGTGGGCCGACAGGGATGGGCGCCTACGAGCAGTACTTC
clone size: .; D gene: .; V gene: TRBV21-1; J gene: TRBJ2-7; CDR3 protein: CASSLGVDRVYEQYF; CDR3 DNA: TGTGCCAGCAGCTTGGGGGTGGACAGGGTCTACGAGCAGTACTTC
clone size: .; D gene: TRBD1; V gene: TRBV30; J gene: TRBJ2-1; CDR3 protein: CAWSGGGLLRYNEQFF; CDR3 DNA: TGTGCCTGGAGTGGAGGGGGCCTTTTAAGGTACAATGAGCAGTTCTTC
clone size: .; D gene: TRBD2; V gene: TRBV6-6; J gene: TRBJ2-7; CDR3 protein: CASSYYLAASSYEQYF; CDR3 DNA: TGTGCCAGCAGTTATTATCTAGCGGCGAGCTCCTACGAGCAGTACTTC
clone size: .; D gene: .; V gene: TRBV30; J gene: TRBJ2-3; CDR3 protein: CAWSVRLERTDTQYF; CDR3 DNA: TGTGCCTGGAGTGTAAGACTGGAGCGCACAGATACGCAGTATTTT
clone size: .; D gene: .; V gene: TRBV19; J gene: TRBJ1-5; CDR3 protein: CASSISNLHRDQPQHF; CDR3 DNA: TGTGCCAGTAGTATATCCAATCTCCACAGGGATCAGCCCCAGCATTTT
clone size: .; D gene: TRBD2; V gene: TRBV28; J gene: TRBJ2-7; CDR3 protein: CASSFPATSGSRGELYEQYF; CDR3 DNA: TGTGCCAGCAGTTTTCCGGCGACTAGCGGGAGTAGGGGGGAGTTGTACGAGCAGTACTTC
clone size: .; D gene: TRBD2; V gene: TRBV27; J gene: TRBJ2-1; CDR3 protein: CASSPITSGHNEQFF; CDR3 DNA: TGTGCCAGCAGTCCCATAACTAGCGGCCACAATGAGCAGTTCTTC
clone size: .; D gene: TRBD2; V gene: TRBV6-1; J gene: TRBJ2-5; CDR3 protein: CASRFLAGVLETQYF; CDR3 DNA: TGTGCCAGCAGATTCCTAGCGGGAGTATTAGAGACCCAGTACTTC
clone size: .; D gene: TRBD2; V gene: TRBV5-1; J gene: TRBJ2-3; CDR3 protein: CASSLFSLTSGREGSGDTQYF; CDR3 DNA: TGCGCCAGCAGCTTATTTTCCCTGACTAGCGGGAGGGAAGGGTCCGGAGATACGCAGTATTTT
clone size: .; D gene: TRBD1; V gene: TRBV6-6; J gene: TRBJ2-7; CDR3 protein: CASSYWGQEIYEQYF; CDR3 DNA: TGTGCCAGCAGTTACTGGGGACAGGAGATCTACGAGCAGTACTTC
clone size: once; D gene: TRBD1; V gene: TRBV30; J gene: TRBJ1-6; CDR3 protein: CAWRGPGTGNLSPRYLSPLHF; CDR3 DNA: TGTGCCTGGAGAGGTCCCGGGACAGGTAACCTAAGTCCTAGGTACCTCTCACCCCTCCACTTT
clone size: .; D gene: .; V gene: TRBV6-5; J gene: TRBJ1-3; CDR3 protein: CASSSDPGHSGNTIYF; CDR3 DNA: TGTGCCAGCAGTTCCGACCCAGGGCACTCTGGAAACACCATATATTTT
clone size: .; D gene: TRBD1; V gene: TRBV7-9; J gene: TRBJ2-7; CDR3 protein: CASSLGTGNSDEQYF; CDR3 DNA: TGTGCCAGCAGCTTAGGGACAGGGAATAGCGACGAGCAGTACTTC
clone size: once; D gene: .; V gene: TRBV27; J gene: TRBJ2-1; CDR3 protein: CASSLSMWLANEQFF; CDR3 DNA: TGTGCCAGCAGTTTATCGATGTGGCTAGCTAATGAGCAGTTCTTC
clone size: .; D gene: TRBD2; V gene: TRBV9; J gene: TRBJ2-3; CDR3 protein: CASSVVRGGTPDTQYF; CDR3 DNA: TGTGCCAGCAGCGTAGTCCGGGGGGGGACGCCAGATACGCAGTATTTT
clone size: .; D gene: TRBD2; V gene: TRBV10-2; J gene: TRBJ2-7; CDR3 protein: CASSPTRTSGRVFEQYF; CDR3 DNA: TGCGCCAGCAGCCCCACCCGCACTAGCGGGAGAGTGTTCGAGCAGTACTTC
clone size: once; D gene: .; V gene: TRBV6-5; J gene: TRBJ2-4; CDR3 protein: CASSYRGAKNIQYF; CDR3 DNA: TGTGCCAGCAGTTACAGGGGAGCCAAAAACATTCAGTACTTC
clone size: .; D gene: TRBD1; V gene: TRBV6-6; J gene: TRBJ1-1; CDR3 protein: CASREQGADTEAFF; CDR3 DNA: TGTGCCAGCAGGGAACAGGGGGCGGACACTGAAGCTTTCTTT
clone size: .; D gene: TRBD2; V gene: TRBV7-2; J gene: TRBJ2-7; CDR3 protein: CASSRVGLALYEQYF; CDR3 DNA: TGTGCCAGCAGCAGGGTAGGACTAGCCCTCTACGAGCAGTACTTC
clone size: .; D gene: .; V gene: TRBV18; J gene: TRBJ2-3; CDR3 protein: CASSSPLADTQYF; CDR3 DNA: TGTGCCAGCTCATCACCTTTAGCGGATACGCAGTATTTT
clone size: few; D gene: .; V gene: TRBV19; J gene: TRBJ1-1; CDR3 protein: CASSIEGGNTEAFF; CDR3 DNA: TGTGCCAGTAGTATCGAGGGAGGAAACACTGAAGCTTTCTTT
clone size: .; D gene: .; V gene: TRBV9; J gene: TRBJ2-3; CDR3 protein: CASSVESGGTDTQYF; CDR3 DNA: TGTGCCAGCAGCGTAGAATCAGGCGGCACAGATACGCAGTATTTT
clone size: .; D gene: .; V gene: TRBV28; J gene: TRBJ2-2; CDR3 protein: CASSSTLDKTGELFF; CDR3 DNA: TGTGCCAGCAGTTCGACATTGGATAAAACCGGGGAGCTGTTTTTT
clone size: .; D gene: TRBD2; V gene: TRBV5-1; J gene: TRBJ2-1; CDR3 protein: CASSLEVAGDNEQFF; CDR3 DNA: TGCGCCAGCAGCTTGGAGGTAGCGGGAGACAATGAGCAGTTCTTC
clone size: once; D gene: .; V gene: TRBV15; J gene: TRBJ2-3; CDR3 protein: CATSRGPLSTDTQYF; CDR3 DNA: TGTGCCACCAGCAGGGGGCCATTGAGCACAGATACGCAGTATTTT
clone size: .; D gene: TRBD2; V gene: TRBV5-5; J gene: TRBJ2-1; CDR3 protein: CASSAGTSGSKDEQFF; CDR3 DNA: TGTGCCAGCAGCGCTGGGACTAGCGGGAGTAAAGATGAGCAGTTCTTC
clone size: .; D gene: TRBD2; V gene: TRBV7-9; J gene: TRBJ2-1; CDR3 protein: CASSLGPGRYPYNEQFF; CDR3 DNA: TGTGCCAGCAGCTTAGGTCCCGGGAGGTACCCCTACAATGAGCAGTTCTTC
clone size: .; D gene: .; V gene: TRBV5-1; J gene: TRBJ2-7; CDR3 protein: CASSLVGPGRDEQYF; CDR3 DNA: TGCGCCAGCAGCTTGGTTGGGCCAGGGCGCGACGAGCAGTACTTC
clone size: .; D gene: .; V gene: TRBV21-1; J gene: TRBJ1-5; CDR3 protein: CASSKGRERDEQPQHF; CDR3 DNA: TGTGCCAGCAGCAAGGGGCGTGAAAGGGATGAGCAGCCCCAGCATTTT
clone size: .; D gene: TRBD1; V gene: TRBV18; J gene: TRBJ1-1; CDR3 protein: CASSSTGEFNTEAFF; CDR3 DNA: TGTGCCAGCTCATCGACAGGGGAATTTAACACTGAAGCTTTCTTT
clone size: .; D gene: .; V gene: TRBV11-3; J gene: TRBJ2-1; CDR3 protein: CASSGRENNEQFF; CDR3 DNA: TGTGCCAGCAGCGGCCGGGAGAACAATGAGCAGTTCTTC
clone size: .; D gene: .; V gene: TRBV4-3; J gene: TRBJ2-1; CDR3 protein: CASSQVTDNEQFF; CDR3 DNA: TGCGCCAGCAGCCAAGTGACTGACAATGAGCAGTTCTTC
clone size: .; D gene: .; V gene: TRBV6-5; J gene: TRBJ2-3; CDR3 protein: CASSPVPNTQYF; CDR3 DNA: TGTGCCAGCAGCCCGGTTCCAAATACGCAGTATTTT
clone size: .; D gene: .; V gene: TRBV13; J gene: TRBJ2-3; CDR3 protein: CASSFGLRVPHTDTQYF; CDR3 DNA: TGTGCCAGCAGCTTTGGCCTGAGGGTCCCGCACACAGATACGCAGTATTTT
clone size: .; D gene: TRBD2; V gene: TRBV7-8; J gene: TRBJ2-3; CDR3 protein: CASSPPPTSGTSTDTQYF; CDR3 DNA: TGTGCCAGCAGCCCCCCGCCTACTAGCGGGACTAGCACAGATACGCAGTATTTT
clone size: few; D gene: .; V gene: TRBV28; J gene: TRBJ1-5; CDR3 protein: CASSFTSTRGNQPQHF; CDR3 DNA: TGTGCCAGCAGTTTCACTTCGACCCGGGGCAATCAGCCCCAGCATTTT
clone size: .; D gene: TRBD2; V gene: TRBV6-5; J gene: TRBJ2-1; CDR3 protein: CASARGTSGANEQFF; CDR3 DNA: TGTGCCAGCGCCCGCGGGACTAGCGGGGCTAATGAGCAGTTCTTC
clone size: .; D gene: TRBD2; V gene: TRBV5-4; J gene: TRBJ2-7; CDR3 protein: CASSLSSGRPWGEQYF; CDR3 DNA: TGTGCCAGCAGCTTGAGTAGCGGGAGGCCCTGGGGCGAGCAGTACTTC
clone size: .; D gene: .; V gene: TRBV7-9; J gene: TRBJ1-3; CDR3 protein: CASGIQGTGNTIYF; CDR3 DNA: TGTGCCAGCGGGATCCAGGGTACTGGAAACACCATATATTTT
clone size: .; D gene: TRBD2; V gene: TRBV7-6; J gene: TRBJ2-7; CDR3 protein: CASSLARTSGDLYEQYF; CDR3 DNA: TGTGCCAGCAGCTTAGCCCGAACTAGCGGGGACCTTTACGAGCAGTACTTC
clone size: .; D gene: .; V gene: TRBV7-9; J gene: TRBJ1-1; CDR3 protein: CASSLSRNTEAFF; CDR3 DNA: TGTGCCAGCAGCTTATCGCGGAACACTGAAGCTTTCTTT
clone size: .; D gene: .; V gene: TRBV19; J gene: TRBJ1-2; CDR3 protein: CASSIIEPRYGYTF; CDR3 DNA: TGTGCCAGTAGTATAATCGAACCGCGGTATGGCTACACCTTC
clone size: few; D gene: TRBD2; V gene: TRBV27; J gene: TRBJ2-3; CDR3 protein: CASSLSEREPDTQYF; CDR3 DNA: TGTGCCAGCAGTTTATCAGAGCGGGAGCCAGATACGCAGTATTTT
clone size: .; D gene: .; V gene: TRBV7-9; J gene: TRBJ1-1; CDR3 protein: CASSFLDSLGAFF; CDR3 DNA: TGTGCCAGCAGCTTCCTAGACAGTTTGGGAGCTTTCTTT
clone size: .; D gene: .; V gene: TRBV5-5; J gene: TRBJ2-7; CDR3 protein: CASSLEVGPSYEQYF; CDR3 DNA: TGTGCCAGCAGCTTGGAGGTGGGGCCCTCCTACGAGCAGTACTTC
clone size: .; D gene: TRBD1; V gene: TRBV5-1; J gene: TRBJ2-7; CDR3 protein: CASRAGTGGYEQYF; CDR3 DNA: TGCGCCAGCAGGGCCGGGACAGGGGGATACGAGCAGTACTTC
clone size: .; D gene: TRBD1; V gene: TRBV7-9; J gene: TRBJ2-4; CDR3 protein: CASSLGGQEGLAKNIQYF; CDR3 DNA: TGTGCCAGCAGCTTAGGCGGACAGGAAGGCTTAGCCAAAAACATTCAGTACTTC
clone size: .; D gene: TRBD1; V gene: TRBV4-3; J gene: TRBJ2-3; CDR3 protein: CASSQGAGGKGTDTQYF; CDR3 DNA: TGCGCCAGCAGCCAAGGAGCAGGGGGCAAGGGCACAGATACGCAGTATTTT
clone size: .; D gene: .; V gene: TRBV9; J gene: TRBJ2-1; CDR3 protein: CASSGADRLKSSYNEQFF; CDR3 DNA: TGTGCCAGCAGCGGGGCTGACAGGTTAAAAAGCTCCTACAATGAGCAGTTCTTC
clone size: .; D gene: TRBD2; V gene: TRBV7-7; J gene: TRBJ2-5; CDR3 protein: CASSLAAGGPETQYF; CDR3 DNA: TGTGCTAGCAGCTTAGCAGCGGGAGGGCCCGAGACCCAGTACTTC
clone size: once; D gene: .; V gene: TRBV27; J gene: TRBJ2-2; CDR3 protein: CASSPKGLVTGELFF; CDR3 DNA: TGTGCCAGCAGTCCCAAGGGACTTGTCACCGGGGAGCTGTTTTTT